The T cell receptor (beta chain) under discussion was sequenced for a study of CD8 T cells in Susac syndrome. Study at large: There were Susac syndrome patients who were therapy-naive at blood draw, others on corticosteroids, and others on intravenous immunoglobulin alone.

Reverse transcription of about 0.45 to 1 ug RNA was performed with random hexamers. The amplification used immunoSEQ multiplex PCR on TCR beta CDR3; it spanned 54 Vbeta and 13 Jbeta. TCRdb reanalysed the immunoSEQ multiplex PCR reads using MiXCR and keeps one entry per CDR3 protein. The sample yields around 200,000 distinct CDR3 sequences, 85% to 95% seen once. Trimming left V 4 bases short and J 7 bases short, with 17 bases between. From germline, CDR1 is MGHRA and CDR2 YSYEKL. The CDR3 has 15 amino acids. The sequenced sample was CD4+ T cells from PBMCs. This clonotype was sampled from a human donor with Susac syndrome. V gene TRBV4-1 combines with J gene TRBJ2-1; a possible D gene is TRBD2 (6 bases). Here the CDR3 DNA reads TGCGCCAGCAGCCCTCTGGATAGCGGAGAGAATGAGCAGTTCTTC. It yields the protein CASSPLDSGENEQFF.